These 13 T cell receptor beta chains share one sample of origin, sequenced in a study of blood T cells in healthy people across ages. Then a second PCR, running about 6 to 12 cycles, was carried out with a sample-barcoded 5' primer and a J-beta primer mix. TCRdb fed the 5' RACE reads into MiXCR, producing one record per CDR3 protein. The table records 2 million or so distinct CDR3 sequences, around 48% of them present only once. Sequenced sample: blood. The receptors here all came from a woman between 35 and 50 years old in good health.

In DNA form, the CDR3 reads TGCGCCAGCAGCTTGGAACAGGGGTACACAGATACGCAGTATTTT. It translates to CASSLEQGYTDTQYF. The V and J genes are TRBV5-1 and TRBJ2-3, with 7 nucleotides matching TRBD1. Germline trimming cut 0 bases from V and 2 bases from J; bases unmatched to any gene: 3. The length of the CDR3 is 15 residues. The germline CDR1 and CDR2 sequences are SGHRS and YFSETQ.

The chain combines TRBV29-1 with TRBJ2-7, with D possibly being TRBD1 (6 bases). Trimming took off 5 bases at V and 9 bases at J, with 20 bases between the two ends. Germline CDR1 reads SQVTM; CDR2 reads ANQGSEA. This CDR3 is built from 13 residues. The CDR3 DNA is TGCAGCGTTACCGGGACAACTTACAATGGGCAGTACTTC. Amino acids: CSVTGTTYNGQYF.

The J gene is TRBJ2-1, the V gene TRBV7-9, with D hard to call. V lost 5 bases to trimming and J lost 12 bases, with 14 bases between them. CDR3 length equals 12 residues. Looked up from germline, CDR1 is SEHNR and CDR2 is FQNEAQ (reference sequence). The CDR3 DNA sequence: TGTGCCAGCAGCCCTGACGGCCGCGGGCAGTTCTTC. Translation: CASSPDGRGQFF. The full variable domain, with the rest looked up from reference TRBV7-9 and TRBJ2-1, is DTGVSQNPRHKITKRGQNVTFRCDPISEHNRLYWYRQTLGQGPEFLTYFQNEAQLEKSRLLSDRFSAERPKGSFSTLEIQRTEQGDSAMYLCASSPDGRGQFFGPGTRLTVL.

About this clonotype itself: The junction does not match germline at one end; this may be a read error. V gene TRBV7-8 combines with J gene TRBJ2-6, with TRBD1 matching 8 bases. The CDR3 has 20 amino acids. Germline CDR1 is SGHVS and CDR2 is FQNEAQ. The CDR3 sequence: CASSLVAGQGVYSGADVLTF. The CDR3 bases are TGTGCCAGCAGCTTAGTCGCCGGACAGGGAGTCTATTCTGGGGCCGACGTCCTGACTTTC.

This clonotype was seen only a few times. J is TRBJ2-3 and V is TRBV6-2 or TRBV6-3; tentative D call: TRBD2 (6 bases). This CDR3 region has 14 residues. The V gene lost 4 bases and the J gene lost 2 bases, with 10 bases spanning the gap. Germline loops: CDR1 MNHEY, CDR2 SVGEGT. Here the CDR3 reads CASSSLDYTDTQYF. CDR3 coding DNA: TGTGCCAGCAGTTCCTTGGACTACACAGATACGCAGTATTTT.

V usage is TRBV11-2 and J usage is TRBJ2-3; D ambiguous. Germline CDR1 SGHAT, CDR2 FQNNGV. The V end lost 1 base, the J end lost 4 bases, and 15 bases lay between the germline ends. The CDR3 is 16 amino acids. The CDR3 loop reads CASSLVLRLGSDTQYF. CDR3 bases: TGTGCCAGCAGCTTAGTCCTTCGGCTAGGATCAGATACGCAGTATTTT.

The CDR3 DNA is TGCAGTGCTAAGGGGTCCTATAATTCACCCCTCCACTTT. Its translation: CSAKGSYNSPLHF. The chain employs TRBV20-1 and TRBJ1-6; D may be TRBD1 (5 bases). CDR3 length equals 13 residues. CDR1 DFQATT and CDR2 SNEGSKA come from the germline V gene (reference sequence). Deletions cut 4 bases from V and 1 base from J, with 5 bases between.

For this clonotype: This likely stems from a read error, as it lies one base from a far larger clone. The rearrangement links TRBV7-2 to TRBJ2-5, with 8 positions matching TRBD2. The length of the CDR3 is 14 residues. The germline gives CDR1 SGHTA, CDR2 FQGNSA. DNA for the CDR3: TGTGCCGGCAGCTTAGCGGGGAGGGGAGAGACCCAGTACTTC. The encoded protein is CAGSLAGRGETQYF.

This clonotype has a handful of counts. This rearrangement joins TRBV20-1 to TRBJ2-7; no clear D. Germline lookup yields CDR1 DFQATT and CDR2 SNEGSKA (reference sequence). The V gene lost 1 base and the J gene lost 4 bases, with 14 bases spanning the gap. The CDR3 consists of 14 residues. CDR3 loop: CSARVPPPPYEQYF. The CDR3 DNA follows: TGCAGTGCTAGAGTCCCCCCGCCGCCTTACGAGCAGTACTTC.

The chain links TRBV6-6 to TRBJ1-5; D is unresolved. The CDR3 is 12 residues long. Germline-derived CDR1 and CDR2 are MNHNY and SVGAGI (reference sequence). With 5 bases removed from V and 5 bases from J, the gap between germline ends came to 7 bases. CDR3 nucleotide sequence: TGTGCCAGCAGTGACGGGTATCAGCCCCAGCATTTT. Encoded protein: CASSDGYQPQHF.

The sample holds a few counts of this clonotype. The rearrangement links TRBV27 to TRBJ2-7; D may be TRBD1 (7 bases). V was shortened by 6 bases and J by 4 bases, with 19 bases between the two germline ends. CDR1 is MNHEY and CDR2 is SMNVEV in the germline V gene (reference sequence). This CDR3 region has 15 residues. This chain's CDR3 is CASSDSGGSPYEQYF. The CDR3 DNA follows: TGTGCCAGCAGCGACTCAGGGGGGTCGCCTTACGAGCAGTACTTC.

This rearrangement joins TRBV6-2 or TRBV6-3 to TRBJ1-5; 10 nucleotides agree with TRBD1. The CDR3 consists of 15 residues. Germline CDR1 is MNHEY and CDR2 is SVGEGT. V gave up 8 bases and J gave up 4 bases; unmatched junction bases: 8. The CDR3 here is CASDPGQGSNQPQHF. The CDR3 DNA reads TGTGCCAGCGACCCGGGACAGGGGTCGAATCAGCCCCAGCATTTT.

This clonotype was seen only a few times. This chain connects TRBV20-1 to TRBJ2-7; D may be TRBD1 or TRBD2 (6 bases each). CDR3 size: 14 residues. Trimming removed 3 bases from V and 5 bases from J, with 17 bases in between. Germline lookup yields CDR1 DFQATT and CDR2 SNEGSKA (reference sequence). CDR3 in DNA: TGCAGTGCTAGGGACGTGGGGGGCGGCCACGAGCAGTACTTC. Translation gives CSARDVGGGHEQYF.